This entry lists 31 T cell receptor beta chains sequenced from one sample in a study of blood T cells in healthy people across ages. It was with a sample-barcoded 5' primer and a J-beta primer mix that a second PCR of about 6 to 12 cycles was run. TCRdb recomputed calls from the 5' RACE reads with MiXCR, one row per CDR3 protein. Of about 580,000 distinct CDR3 sequences in the sample, 47% were seen once. Sequencing was carried out using blood. These receptors all stem from a man older than 75 in good health.

In this sample, this clonotype turned up a few times. V and J are TRBV6-6 and TRBJ2-7; no clear D. This CDR3 spans 14 amino acids. Germline assignment: CDR1 MNHNY and CDR2 SVGAGI (reference sequence). Trimming stripped 6 bases from V and 0 bases from J, with 12 bases between. CDR3 in amino acids: CASRTGPISYEQYF. The CDR3, as DNA: TGTGCCAGCAGAACGGGCCCAATCTCCTACGAGCAGTACTTC.

This clonotype was recorded many times. The chain carries TRBV6-5 and TRBJ2-7; 7 bases map to TRBD1. V was pared by 4 bases and J by 3 bases, with 6 bases of the junction left unmatched. Per germline, CDR1 MNHEY and CDR2 SVGAGI. This CDR3 is 14 amino acids long. The CDR3 here is CASSSRTGLYEQYF. Written as DNA, the CDR3 is TGTGCCAGCAGTTCCCGGACAGGCCTCTACGAGCAGTACTTC.

This sequence joins TRBV20-1 and TRBJ2-7; 7 bases map to TRBD1. The J call is uncertain, as TRBJ2-5 better fits the DNA end. CDR1 is DFQATT and CDR2 is SNEGSKA in the germline V gene (reference sequence). This CDR3 contains 14 residues. The CDR3, as DNA: TGCAGTGCTAGCTTTAAGGGGGCAAGGGAGACCCAGTACTTC. It encodes CSASFKGARETQYF.

This chain connects TRBV6-2 or TRBV6-3 to TRBJ2-6; 8 bases align to TRBD1. Germline loops: CDR1 MNHEY, CDR2 SVGEGT. CDR3 length equals 19 residues. V shed 5 bases, J shed 0 bases, and the junction held 12 bases outside the gene matches. The CDR3 loop reads CASSRVGQGRGSGANVLTF. In DNA, the CDR3 is TGTGCCAGCAGTCGAGTCGGACAGGGAAGGGGCTCTGGGGCCAACGTCCTGACTTTC.

This clonotype was recorded once. The rearrangement links TRBV4-3 to TRBJ2-1; D remains unclear. The end of the DNA aligns better with TRBJ2-7, so the J call may be wrong. Germline CDR1 is LGHNA and CDR2 is YSLEER. This CDR3 comprises 14 residues. The CDR3, as DNA: TGCGCCAGCAGCCAAGACAGCGCCCGCTACGAGCAGTACTTC. Its protein is CASSQDSARYEQYF.

The V call is TRBV20-1, the J call TRBJ2-3, with D maybe TRBD1 (5 bases). Germline V gene data show CDR1 as DFQATT and CDR2 as SNEGSKA (reference sequence). CDR3 size: 15 residues. Trimming pared 0 bases from V and 6 bases from J, leaving 16 bases between. Here the CDR3 DNA reads TGCAGTGCTAGAGATAGTACTGGCCCAGGGGATACGCAGTATTTT. It codes for CSARDSTGPGDTQYF.

This clonotype turned up a few times. The genes are TRBV9 and TRBJ2-7, with 7 bases fitting TRBD1. Germline-derived CDR1 and CDR2 are SGDLS and YYNGEE. Unmatched junction bases numbered 10, after V lost 1 base and J lost 0 bases. CDR3 size: 17 residues. The CDR3 DNA sequence: TGTGCCAGCAGCGTACCGATCCAGGGGGTATGCTCCTACGAGCAGTACTTC. This sequence encodes CASSVPIQGVCSYEQYF.

This clonotype was recorded many times. The V gene is TRBV7-9, the J gene TRBJ2-5; D may match TRBD1 or TRBD2 (6 bases each). Per the germline V gene, CDR1 is SEHNR and CDR2 is FQNEAQ (reference sequence). Trimming took 5 bases from V and 1 from J, leaving 17 bases between them. The CDR3 is 16 amino acids. As DNA, the CDR3 is TGTGCCAGCAGCACGAGGGGGGTACTTCCCCAAGAGACCCAGTACTTC. Encoded protein: CASSTRGVLPQETQYF.

The chain recombines TRBV12-3 or TRBV12-4 with TRBJ2-7; possibly TRBD2 for D (5 bases). Trimming cost V 5 bases and J 3 bases, with 11 bases left between them. The CDR3 consists of 13 residues. CDR3 protein: CASSLLVSYEQYF. The CDR3 DNA is TGTGCCAGCAGTCTACTAGTTAGCTACGAGCAGTACTTC.

The chain recombines TRBV12-3 or TRBV12-4 with TRBJ2-3; 7 bases match TRBD2. Trimming cost V 6 bases and J 7 bases; bases outside gene matches: 7. The CDR3 runs to 13 residues. CDR3: CASSPGAGNTQYF. The CDR3 DNA sequence: TGTGCCAGCAGCCCCGGAGCGGGGAATACGCAGTATTTT.

The rearrangement uses TRBV19 and TRBJ1-1, with D unclear. Germline CDR1 is LNHDA and CDR2 is SQIVND (reference sequence). This CDR3 region has 14 residues. The V gene lost 6 bases and the J gene lost 1 base, with 12 bases spanning the gap. The CDR3 loop reads CASRKLGGNTEAFF. For the CDR3, the DNA is TGTGCCAGTAGAAAACTGGGAGGGAACACTGAAGCTTTCTTT. The complete variable domain, with remaining parts taken from reference TRBV19 and TRBJ1-1, reads DGGITQSPKYLFRKEGQNVTLSCEQNLNHDAMYWYRQDPGQGLRLIYYSQIVNDFQKGDIAEGYSVSREKKESFPLTVTSAQKNPTAFYLCASRKLGGNTEAFFGQGTRLTVV.

This clonotype has only a few counts. V and J are TRBV29-1 and TRBJ2-3; 9 nucleotides align to TRBD2. With 4 bases clipped from V and 4 bases from J, the junction kept 9 bases outside the gene matches. Germline values: CDR1 SQVTM, CDR2 ANQGSEA. The CDR3 sequence is 15 residues long. This CDR3 is CSVVGVSGSPDTQYF. CDR3 nucleotide sequence: TGCAGCGTTGTGGGGGTTAGCGGGAGCCCAGATACGCAGTATTTT.

This clonotype was counted many times. This chain connects TRBV29-1 to TRBJ2-7; 11 nucleotides match TRBD1. The CDR3 contains 14 residues. Germline CDR1 and CDR2: SQVTM and ANQGSEA. V shed 2 bases, J shed 5 bases, and the junction held 5 bases outside the gene matches. The CDR3 DNA reads TGCAGCGTTGAAACCGGGACAGGGGGAGACGAGCAGTACTTC. Encoded protein: CSVETGTGGDEQYF.

The CDR3 reads CASSHYREYSYEQYF. The CDR3 nucleotides read TGTGCCAGCAGCCATTACAGGGAATATAGCTACGAGCAGTACTTC. This chain links TRBV4-2 with TRBJ2-7; D perhaps matches TRBD1 (6 bases). This CDR3 contains 15 residues. V lost 3 bases to trimming and J lost 3 bases, with 15 bases between them. Per germline, CDR1 LGHNA and CDR2 YNFKEQ.

This clonotype has just a few counts. V gene TRBV3-1 combines with J gene TRBJ1-4; D may be TRBD1 (5 bases). V was clipped by 5 bases and J by 5 bases, with 12 bases between them. The V gene's germline CDR1 is LGHDT and CDR2 YNNKEL (reference sequence). The CDR3 has 14 amino acids. The CDR3 coding sequence is TGTGCCAGCAGCGCACGTGGGGGGAATGAAAAACTGTTTTTT. This gives the protein CASSARGGNEKLFF.

This clonotype was recorded a few times. CDR3: CASSDWDSVTYEQYF. Here the CDR3 DNA reads TGTGCCAGCAGTGACTGGGACAGCGTAACCTACGAGCAGTACTTC. V usage is TRBV6-2 or TRBV6-3 and J usage is TRBJ2-7; 7 bases are a match to TRBD1. The CDR3 contains 15 residues. Trimming cost V 5 bases and J 2 bases; bases outside gene matches: 9. Per the germline V gene, CDR1 is MNHEY and CDR2 is SVGEGT.

This clonotype was observed many times. The rearrangement joins TRBV6-5 to TRBJ2-7, with 10 bases fitting TRBD2. With 7 bases clipped from V and 2 bases from J, the junction kept 2 bases outside the gene matches. The CDR3 sequence is 13 residues long. Germline values: CDR1 MNHEY, CDR2 SVGAGI. The CDR3 spells CASKTSGTYEQYF. The CDR3 bases are TGTGCCAGCAAAACTAGCGGGACCTACGAGCAGTACTTC.

This clonotype has only a few counts. V usage is TRBV11-1 and J usage is TRBJ2-5; a possible D gene is TRBD1 (5 bases). The CDR3 loop spans 13 amino acids. The V gene lost 4 bases and the J gene lost 3 bases, with 9 bases spanning the gap. Germline V gene data show CDR1 as SGHAT and CDR2 as FQDESV (reference sequence). CDR3 sequence reads: CASSYQQEETQYF. CDR3 DNA sequence: TGTGCCAGCAGCTACCAACAGGAAGAGACCCAGTACTTC.

V gene TRBV11-2 combines with J gene TRBJ2-7; D remains unclear. The J call may be wrong; the DNA end is better matched by TRBJ2-5. CDR3 size: 15 residues. The germline V gene encodes CDR1 SGHAT and CDR2 FQNNGV. The CDR3 protein is CASSLVRASPETQYF. CDR3 DNA: TGTGCCAGCAGCTTAGTTCGAGCGAGCCCAGAGACCCAGTACTTC.

The CDR3 is CASSPTGGAGYGYTF. The CDR3 coding sequence is TGTGCCAGCAGTCCTACAGGGGGCGCAGGCTATGGCTACACCTTC. The chain combines TRBV7-9 with TRBJ1-2, with TRBD1 identical over 9 bases. The CDR3 is 15 residues long. Losses at the gene ends were 6 bases for V and 4 bases for J; bases not matched to a gene: 9. The germline gives CDR1 SEHNR, CDR2 FQNEAQ (reference sequence).

The chain links TRBV5-1 to TRBJ2-7; D is uncertain. The germline V gene encodes CDR1 SGHRS and CDR2 YFSETQ. Trimming took off 0 bases at V and 0 bases at J, with 7 bases between the two ends. The CDR3 is 14 amino acids. In nucleotides, the CDR3 is TGCGCCAGCAGCTTGGCCGCTCTCTCCTACGAGCAGTACTTC. The encoded protein is CASSLAALSYEQYF.

To note about this clonotype: Relative to the germline gene, one junction end is altered; a read error may explain this. The chain combines TRBV27 with TRBJ1-2; a weak D match, TRBD1 (6 bases). This CDR3 contains 16 residues. Germline lookup yields CDR1 MNHEY and CDR2 SMNVEV (reference sequence). The DNA of the CDR3 is TGTGCCAGCAGTCTATCGCCTCTACAGGGCTACTATGGCTACACCTTC. Translation: CASSLSPLQGYYGYTF.

At least ten counts were recorded for this clonotype. The chain links TRBV24-1 to TRBJ1-2; possible D gene TRBD1, 5 bases. The V gene's germline CDR1 is KGHDR and CDR2 SFDVKD. The CDR3 consists of 15 residues. The V and J ends lost 1 base and 8 bases respectively, with 16 bases between them. CDR3 sequence reads: CATSDFGTGGSGYTF. The CDR3, as DNA: TGTGCCACCAGTGATTTTGGGACGGGCGGCTCCGGCTACACCTTC.

The chain carries TRBV20-1 and TRBJ2-7, with D unclear. Germline assignment: CDR1 DFQATT and CDR2 SNEGSKA (reference sequence). V lost 2 bases and J lost 2, with 4 bases in between. This CDR3 is built from 11 residues. This chain's CDR3 is CSARLTYEQYF. CDR3 nucleotide sequence: TGCAGTGCTAGATTAACCTACGAGCAGTACTTC.

This rearrangement joins TRBV30 to TRBJ2-3; TRBD2 matches 10 bases. Trimming took 7 bases from V and 1 from J; bases not matched to a gene: 8. Germline V lookup: CDR1 GTSNPN, CDR2 SVGIG (reference sequence). The CDR3 has 15 residues. CDR3 nucleotides: TGTGCCTCCCCGCTAGCGGGGGTTGGCACAGATACGCAGTATTTT. This encodes CASPLAGVGTDTQYF.

This clonotype was recorded at least ten times. The J gene is TRBJ1-2, the V gene TRBV30, with 9 bases aligning to TRBD1. V lost 2 bases to trimming and J lost 8 bases; unmatched junction nucleotides: 6. This CDR3 spans 13 amino acids. From germline, CDR1 is GTSNPN and CDR2 SVGIG (reference sequence). The CDR3 DNA follows: TGTGCCTGGAGTCCGGGACAGGGACGCGGCTACACCTTC. It codes for CAWSPGQGRGYTF.

About this clonotype: A read error may explain this, as a much larger clone is one base away. Here the CDR3 reads CATSRHQETQYF. CDR3 DNA sequence: TGTGCCACCAGCAGACATCAAGAGACCCAGTACTTC. The genes are TRBV15 and TRBJ2-5, with D hard to call. Germline CDR1 LNHNV, CDR2 YYDKDF (reference sequence). CDR3 length: 12 amino acids. Deletions cut 2 bases from V and 2 bases from J, with 3 bases between.

The genes are TRBV4-1 and TRBJ2-5, with D maybe TRBD2 (5 bases). The J call may be in error: the DNA end matches TRBJ2-7 better. CDR3 length: 13 amino acids. Germline V CDR1 and CDR2: MGHRA, YSYEKL. CDR3 bases: TGCGCCAGCAGCCTTAGCGTCAACTACGAGCAGTACTTC. Translated: CASSLSVNYEQYF.

The chain has TRBV19 and TRBJ2-1, with 14 positions matching TRBD2. CDR3 length equals 13 residues. The J segment lost 9 bases and the V segment lost 7 bases, leaving 2 bases of the junction unmatched. The germline CDR1 and CDR2 sequences are LNHDA and SQIVND (reference sequence). CDR3 in amino acids: CASMGLAGVEQFF. For the CDR3, the DNA is TGTGCCAGTATGGGACTAGCGGGAGTTGAGCAGTTCTTC.

This clonotype was seen at least ten times. The chain links TRBV6-5 to TRBJ2-1; 9 positions match TRBD1. CDR3 length: 14 residues. Unmatched junction bases numbered 8, after V lost 5 bases and J lost 9 bases. Germline CDR1 and CDR2: MNHEY and SVGAGI. The CDR3 region has the DNA TGTGCCAGCAGTCCCGGGACAGGGTCTGGTGAGCAGTTCTTC. Residues: CASSPGTGSGEQFF.

This chain links TRBV6-2 or TRBV6-3 with TRBJ2-1, with TRBD1 as a possible D gene (6 bases). With 6 bases removed from V and 2 bases from J, the gap between germline ends came to 17 bases. Germline loops: CDR1 MNHEY, CDR2 SVGEGT. The CDR3 extends over 16 amino acids. CDR3 nucleotide sequence: TGTGCCAGCAGCCGAATCGAGACAGGTGCCTACAATGAGCAGTTCTTC. Translation: CASSRIETGAYNEQFF.